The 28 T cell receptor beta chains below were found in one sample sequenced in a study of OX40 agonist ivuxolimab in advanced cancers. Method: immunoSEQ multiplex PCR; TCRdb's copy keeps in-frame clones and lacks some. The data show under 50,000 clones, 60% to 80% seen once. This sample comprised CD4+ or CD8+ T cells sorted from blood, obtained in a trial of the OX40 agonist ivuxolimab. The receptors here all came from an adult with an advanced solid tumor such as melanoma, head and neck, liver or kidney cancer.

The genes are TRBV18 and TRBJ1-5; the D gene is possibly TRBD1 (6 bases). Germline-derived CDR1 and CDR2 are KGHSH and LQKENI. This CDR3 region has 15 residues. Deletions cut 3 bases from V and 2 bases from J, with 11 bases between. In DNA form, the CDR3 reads TGTGCCAGCTCACCCCAGGGGAGGGGCAATCAGCCCCAGCATTTT. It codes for CASSPQGRGNQPQHF. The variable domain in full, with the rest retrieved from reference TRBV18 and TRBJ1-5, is NAGVMQNPRHLVRRRGQEARLRCSPMKGHSHVYWYRQLPEEGLKFMVYLQKENIIDESGMPKERFSAEFPKEGPSILRIQQVVRGDSAAYFCASSPQGRGNQPQHFGDGTRLSIL.

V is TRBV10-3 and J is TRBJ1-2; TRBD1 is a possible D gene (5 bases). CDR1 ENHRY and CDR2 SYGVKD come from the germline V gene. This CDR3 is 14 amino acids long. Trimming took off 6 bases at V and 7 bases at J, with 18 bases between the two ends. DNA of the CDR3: TGTGCCATCAGCGCGGGACGGACGGTTCTTGGCTACACCTTC. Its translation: CAISAGRTVLGYTF.

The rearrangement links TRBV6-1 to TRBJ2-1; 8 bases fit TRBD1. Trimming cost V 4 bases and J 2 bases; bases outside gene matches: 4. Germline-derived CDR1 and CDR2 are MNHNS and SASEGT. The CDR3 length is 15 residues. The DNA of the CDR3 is TGTGCCAGCAGTGGAGACAGGGGAACCTACAATGAGCAGTTCTTC. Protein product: CASSGDRGTYNEQFF.

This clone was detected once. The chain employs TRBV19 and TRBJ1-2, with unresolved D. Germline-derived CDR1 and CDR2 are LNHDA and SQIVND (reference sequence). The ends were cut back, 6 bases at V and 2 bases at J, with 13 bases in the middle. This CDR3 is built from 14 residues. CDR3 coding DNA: TGTGCCAGTAGGGTGGCAGTGGGGAACTATGGCTACACCTTC. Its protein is CASRVAVGNYGYTF.

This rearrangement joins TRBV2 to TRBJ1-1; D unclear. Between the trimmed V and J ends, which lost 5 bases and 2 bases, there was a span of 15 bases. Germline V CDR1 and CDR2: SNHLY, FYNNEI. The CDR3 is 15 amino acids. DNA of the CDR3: TGTGCCAGCAGTACCCAAGGACTGGTCAACACTGAAGCTTTCTTT. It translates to CASSTQGLVNTEAFF.

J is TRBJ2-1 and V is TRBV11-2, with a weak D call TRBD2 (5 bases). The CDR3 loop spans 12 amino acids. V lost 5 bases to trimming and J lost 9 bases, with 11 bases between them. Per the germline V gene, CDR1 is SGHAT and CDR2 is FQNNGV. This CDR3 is CASSGTRLEQFF. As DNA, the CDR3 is TGTGCCAGCAGCGGCACTAGGCTTGAGCAGTTCTTC.

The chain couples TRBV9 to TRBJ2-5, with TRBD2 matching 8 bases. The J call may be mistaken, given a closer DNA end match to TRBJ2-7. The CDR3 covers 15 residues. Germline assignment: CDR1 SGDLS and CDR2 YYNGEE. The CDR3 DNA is TGTGCCAGCAGCGCCTGGGGGAGCGGGAGAGACGAGCAGTACTTC. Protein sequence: CASSAWGSGRDEQYF.

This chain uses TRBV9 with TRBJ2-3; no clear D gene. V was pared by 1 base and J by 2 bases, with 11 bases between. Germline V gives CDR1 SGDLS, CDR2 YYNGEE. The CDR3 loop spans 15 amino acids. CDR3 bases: TGTGCCAGCAGCGTAACTACCCAGAACACAGATACGCAGTATTTT. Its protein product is CASSVTTQNTDTQYF.

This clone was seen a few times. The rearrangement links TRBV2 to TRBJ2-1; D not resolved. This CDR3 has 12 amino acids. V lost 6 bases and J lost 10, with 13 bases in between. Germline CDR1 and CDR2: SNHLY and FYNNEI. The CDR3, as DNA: TGTGCCAGCAGCGCATCCCCCGGGGAGCAGTTCTTC. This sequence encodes CASSASPGEQFF.

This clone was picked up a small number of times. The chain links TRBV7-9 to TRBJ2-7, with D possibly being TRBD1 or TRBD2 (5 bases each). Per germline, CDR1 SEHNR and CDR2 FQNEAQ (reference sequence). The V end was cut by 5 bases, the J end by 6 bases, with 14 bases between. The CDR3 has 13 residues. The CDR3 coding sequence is TGTGCCAGCAGCCCAATAGCCGGGGCCGAGCAGTACTTC. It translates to CASSPIAGAEQYF.

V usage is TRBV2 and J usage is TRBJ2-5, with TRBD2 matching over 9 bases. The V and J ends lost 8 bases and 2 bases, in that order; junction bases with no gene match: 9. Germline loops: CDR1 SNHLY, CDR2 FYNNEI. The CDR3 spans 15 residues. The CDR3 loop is CASGLARLRQETQYF. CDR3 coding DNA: TGTGCCAGCGGACTAGCGCGTCTGCGACAAGAGACCCAGTACTTC. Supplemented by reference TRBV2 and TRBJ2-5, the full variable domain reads EPEVTQTPSHQVTQMGQEVILRCVPISNHLYFYWYRQILGQKVEFLVSFYNNEISEKSEIFDDQFSVERPDGSNFTLKIRSTKLEDSAMYFCASGLARLRQETQYFGPGTRLLVL.

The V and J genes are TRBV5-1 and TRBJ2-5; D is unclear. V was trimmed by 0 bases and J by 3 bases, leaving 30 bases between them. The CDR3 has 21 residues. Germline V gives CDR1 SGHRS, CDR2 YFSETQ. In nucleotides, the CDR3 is TGCGCCAGCAGCTTGGCCAATCGGAGCGACGTGGTCAATTATCCGAAAGAGACCCAGTACTTC. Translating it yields CASSLANRSDVVNYPKETQYF.

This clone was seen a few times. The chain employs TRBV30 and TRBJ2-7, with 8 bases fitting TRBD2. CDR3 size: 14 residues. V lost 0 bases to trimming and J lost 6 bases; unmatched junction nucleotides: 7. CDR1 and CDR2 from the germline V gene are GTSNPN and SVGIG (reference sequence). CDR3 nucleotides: TGTGCCTGGAGTGTAGCGGGAGTCAGGTTCGAGCAGTACTTC. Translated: CAWSVAGVRFEQYF.

CDR3 loop: CASSPPGGRGYNEQFF. CDR3 coding DNA: TGTGCCAGCTCACCACCGGGCGGGAGAGGCTACAATGAGCAGTTCTTC. This rearrangement joins TRBV18 to TRBJ2-1; 7 nucleotides match TRBD2. This CDR3 spans 16 amino acids. CDR1 and CDR2 (germline): KGHSH, LQKENI. The V segment lost 0 bases and the J segment 3 bases; nucleotides outside the gene matches: 5.

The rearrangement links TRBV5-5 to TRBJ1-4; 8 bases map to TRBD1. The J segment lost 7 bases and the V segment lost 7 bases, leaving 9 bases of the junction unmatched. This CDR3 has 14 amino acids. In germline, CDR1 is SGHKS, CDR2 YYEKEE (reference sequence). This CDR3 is CASDRQGQGEKLFF. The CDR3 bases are TGTGCCAGCGATCGACAGGGGCAAGGTGAAAAACTGTTTTTT. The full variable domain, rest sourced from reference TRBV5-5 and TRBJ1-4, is DAGVTQSPTHLIKTRGQQVTLRCSPISGHKSVSWYQQVLGQGPQFIFQYYEKEERGRGNFPDRFSARQFPNYSSELNVNALLLGDSALYLCASDRQGQGEKLFFGSGTQLSVL.

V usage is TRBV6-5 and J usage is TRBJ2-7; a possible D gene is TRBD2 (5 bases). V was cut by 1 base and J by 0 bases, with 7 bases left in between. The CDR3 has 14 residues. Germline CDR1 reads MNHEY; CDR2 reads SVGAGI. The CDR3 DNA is TGTGCCAGCAGTTACTTCGGGGACTCCTACGAGCAGTACTTC. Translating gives CASSYFGDSYEQYF.

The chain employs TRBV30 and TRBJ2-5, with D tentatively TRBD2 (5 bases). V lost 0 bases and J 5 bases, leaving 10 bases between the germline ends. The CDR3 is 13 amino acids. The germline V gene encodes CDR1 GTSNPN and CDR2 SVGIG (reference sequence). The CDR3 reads CAWSVGAVETQYF. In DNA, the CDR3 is TGTGCCTGGAGTGTAGGAGCGGTTGAGACCCAGTACTTC.

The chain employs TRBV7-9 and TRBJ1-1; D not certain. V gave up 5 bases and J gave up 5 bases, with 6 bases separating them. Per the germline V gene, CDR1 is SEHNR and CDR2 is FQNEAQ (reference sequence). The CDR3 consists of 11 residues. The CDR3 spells CASSQRTEAFF. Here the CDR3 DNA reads TGTGCCAGCAGCCAACGTACTGAAGCTTTCTTT.

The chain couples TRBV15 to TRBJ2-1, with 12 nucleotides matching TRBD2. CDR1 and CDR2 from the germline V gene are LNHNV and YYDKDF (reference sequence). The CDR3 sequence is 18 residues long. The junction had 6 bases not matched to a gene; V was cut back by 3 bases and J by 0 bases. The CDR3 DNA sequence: TGTGCCACCAGCAGGGGGGGACTAGCGGGCCGCTCCTACAATGAGCAGTTCTTC. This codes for CATSRGGLAGRSYNEQFF.

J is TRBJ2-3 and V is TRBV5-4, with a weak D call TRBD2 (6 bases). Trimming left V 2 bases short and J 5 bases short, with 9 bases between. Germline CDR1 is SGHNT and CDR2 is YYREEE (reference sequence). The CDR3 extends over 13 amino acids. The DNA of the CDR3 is TGTGCCAGCAGCTTCCTGGAGGGAGATACGCAGTATTTT. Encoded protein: CASSFLEGDTQYF.

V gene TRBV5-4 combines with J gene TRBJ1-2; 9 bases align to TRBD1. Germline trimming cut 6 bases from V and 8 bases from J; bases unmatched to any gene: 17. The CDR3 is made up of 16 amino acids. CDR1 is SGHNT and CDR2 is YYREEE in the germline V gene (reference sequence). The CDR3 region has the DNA TGTGCCAGCAACGCCCGACGGGGACAGGGATTTAGCGGCTACACCTTC. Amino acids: CASNARRGQGFSGYTF.

The CDR3 reads CASSSRGGNQPQHF. CDR3 nucleotides: TGTGCCAGCAGTTCTCGGGGAGGCAATCAGCCCCAGCATTTT. The chain combines TRBV6-1 with TRBJ1-5; D is unclear. Trimming removed 5 bases from V and 2 bases from J, with 10 bases in between. The CDR3 extends over 14 amino acids. Per the germline V gene, CDR1 is MNHNS and CDR2 is SASEGT.

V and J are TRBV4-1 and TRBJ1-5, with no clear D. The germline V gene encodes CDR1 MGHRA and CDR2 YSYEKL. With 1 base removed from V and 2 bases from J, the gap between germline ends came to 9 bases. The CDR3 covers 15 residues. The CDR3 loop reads CASSQGRGGNQPQHF. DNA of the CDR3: TGCGCCAGCAGCCAAGGGCGGGGTGGCAATCAGCCCCAGCATTTT.

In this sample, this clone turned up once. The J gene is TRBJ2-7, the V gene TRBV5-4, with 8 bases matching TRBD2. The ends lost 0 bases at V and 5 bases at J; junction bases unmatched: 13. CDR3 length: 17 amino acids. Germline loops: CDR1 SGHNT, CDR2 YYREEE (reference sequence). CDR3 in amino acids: CASSLGRGAGGSHEQYF. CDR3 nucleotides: TGTGCCAGCAGCTTGGGGAGAGGGGCGGGAGGAAGTCACGAGCAGTACTTC. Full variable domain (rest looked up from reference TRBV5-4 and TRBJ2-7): ETGVTQSPTHLIKTRGQQVTLRCSSQSGHNTVSWYQQALGQGPQFIFQYYREEENGRGNFPPRFSGLQFPNYSSELNVNALELDDSALYLCASSLGRGAGGSHEQYFGPGTRLTVT.

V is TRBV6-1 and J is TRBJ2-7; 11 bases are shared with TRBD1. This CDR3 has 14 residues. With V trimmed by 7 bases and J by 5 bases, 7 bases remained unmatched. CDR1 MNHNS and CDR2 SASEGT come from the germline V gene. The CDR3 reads CASTHRTGGNEQYF. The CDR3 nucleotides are TGTGCCAGCACACATCGGACAGGGGGCAACGAGCAGTACTTC.

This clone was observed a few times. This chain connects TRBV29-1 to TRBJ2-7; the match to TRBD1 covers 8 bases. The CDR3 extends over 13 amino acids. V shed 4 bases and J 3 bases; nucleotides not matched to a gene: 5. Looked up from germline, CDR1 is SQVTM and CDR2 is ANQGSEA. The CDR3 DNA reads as TGCAGCGTTGGGACCGGGACAGGCTACGAGCAGTACTTC. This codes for CSVGTGTGYEQYF.

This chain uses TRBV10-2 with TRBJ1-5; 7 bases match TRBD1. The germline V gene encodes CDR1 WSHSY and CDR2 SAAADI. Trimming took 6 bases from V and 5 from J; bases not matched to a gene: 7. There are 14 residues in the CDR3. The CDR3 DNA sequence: TGCGCCAGCAGGCAGGCAGGGGGGGATCAGCCCCAGCATTTT. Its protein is CASRQAGGDQPQHF.

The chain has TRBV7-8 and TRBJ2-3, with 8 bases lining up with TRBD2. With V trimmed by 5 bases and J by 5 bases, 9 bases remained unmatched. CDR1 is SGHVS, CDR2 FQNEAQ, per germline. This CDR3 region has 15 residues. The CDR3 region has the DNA TGTGCCAGCAGCGGTACCGGGGGGGGAAGAGATACGCAGTATTTT. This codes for CASSGTGGGRDTQYF.